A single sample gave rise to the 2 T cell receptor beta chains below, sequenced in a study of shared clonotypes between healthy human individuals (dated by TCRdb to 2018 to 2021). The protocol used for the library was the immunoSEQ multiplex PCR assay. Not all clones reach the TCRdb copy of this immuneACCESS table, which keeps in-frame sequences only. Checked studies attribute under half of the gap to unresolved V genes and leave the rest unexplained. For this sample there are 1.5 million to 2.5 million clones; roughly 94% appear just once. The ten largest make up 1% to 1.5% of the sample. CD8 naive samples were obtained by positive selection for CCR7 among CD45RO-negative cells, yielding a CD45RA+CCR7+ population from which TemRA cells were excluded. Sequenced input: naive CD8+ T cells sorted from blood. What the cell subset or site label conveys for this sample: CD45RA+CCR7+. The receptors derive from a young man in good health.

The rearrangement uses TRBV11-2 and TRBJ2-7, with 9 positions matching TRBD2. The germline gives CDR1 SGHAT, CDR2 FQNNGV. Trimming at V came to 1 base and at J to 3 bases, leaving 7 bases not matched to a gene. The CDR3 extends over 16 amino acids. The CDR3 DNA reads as TGTGCCAGCAGCTTAGCCTATAGCGGGAGTTTCTACGAGCAGTACTTC. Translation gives CASSLAYSGSFYEQYF.

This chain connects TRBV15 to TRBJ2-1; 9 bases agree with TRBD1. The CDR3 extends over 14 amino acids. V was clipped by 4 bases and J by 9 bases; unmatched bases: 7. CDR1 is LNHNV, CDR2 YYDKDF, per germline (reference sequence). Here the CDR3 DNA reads TGTGCCACCAGCACCAGACAGGGGGTCAGTGAGCAGTTCTTC. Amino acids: CATSTRQGVSEQFF.